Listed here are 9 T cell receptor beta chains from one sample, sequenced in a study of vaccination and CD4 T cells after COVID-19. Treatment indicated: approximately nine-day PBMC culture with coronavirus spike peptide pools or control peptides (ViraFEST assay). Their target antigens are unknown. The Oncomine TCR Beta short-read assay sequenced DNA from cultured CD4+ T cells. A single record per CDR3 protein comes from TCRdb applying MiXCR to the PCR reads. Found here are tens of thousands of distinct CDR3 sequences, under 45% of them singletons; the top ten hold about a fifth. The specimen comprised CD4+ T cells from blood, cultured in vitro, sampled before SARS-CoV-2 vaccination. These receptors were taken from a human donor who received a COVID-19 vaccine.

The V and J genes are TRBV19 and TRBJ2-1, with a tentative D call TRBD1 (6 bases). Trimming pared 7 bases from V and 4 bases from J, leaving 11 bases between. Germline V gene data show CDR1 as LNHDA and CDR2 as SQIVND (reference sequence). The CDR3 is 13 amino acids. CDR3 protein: CASTATGYNEQFF. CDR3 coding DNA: TGTGCCAGTACCGCGACAGGATACAATGAGCAGTTCTTC.

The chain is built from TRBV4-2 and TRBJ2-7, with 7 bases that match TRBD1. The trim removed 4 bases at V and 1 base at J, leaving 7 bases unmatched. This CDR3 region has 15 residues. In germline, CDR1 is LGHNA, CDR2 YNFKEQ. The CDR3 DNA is TGTGCCAGCAGCCGAGGGGCACAGGGGTCCTACGAGCAGTACTTC. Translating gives CASSRGAQGSYEQYF.

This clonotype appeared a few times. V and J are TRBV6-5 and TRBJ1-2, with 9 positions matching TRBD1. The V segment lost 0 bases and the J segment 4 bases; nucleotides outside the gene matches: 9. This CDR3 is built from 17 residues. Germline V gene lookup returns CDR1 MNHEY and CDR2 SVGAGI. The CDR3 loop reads CASSYSFRDRVIYGYTF. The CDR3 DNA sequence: TGTGCCAGCAGTTACTCTTTTCGGGACAGGGTTATCTATGGCTACACCTTC.

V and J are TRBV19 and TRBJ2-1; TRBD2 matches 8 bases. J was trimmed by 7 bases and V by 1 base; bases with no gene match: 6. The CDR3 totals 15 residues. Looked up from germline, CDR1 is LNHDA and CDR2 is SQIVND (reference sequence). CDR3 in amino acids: CASSIGRAGVNEQFF. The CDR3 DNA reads TGTGCCAGTAGTATAGGGCGAGCGGGGGTTAATGAGCAGTTCTTC.

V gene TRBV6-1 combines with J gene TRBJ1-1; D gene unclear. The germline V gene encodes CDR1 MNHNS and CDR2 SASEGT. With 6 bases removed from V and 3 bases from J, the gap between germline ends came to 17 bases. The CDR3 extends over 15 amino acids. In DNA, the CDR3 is TGTGCCAGCAGCCGAGGAGGTTGGGTCGACACTGAAGCTTTCTTT. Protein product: CASSRGGWVDTEAFF.

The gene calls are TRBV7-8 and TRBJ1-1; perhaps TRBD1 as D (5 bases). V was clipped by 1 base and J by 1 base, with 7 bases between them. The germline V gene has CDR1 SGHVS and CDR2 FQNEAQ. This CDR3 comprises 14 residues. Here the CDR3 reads CASSLGQRNTEAFF. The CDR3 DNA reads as TGTGCCAGCAGCTTAGGACAGCGGAACACTGAAGCTTTCTTT. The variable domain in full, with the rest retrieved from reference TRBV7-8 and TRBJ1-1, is GAGVSQSPRYKVAKRGQDVALRCDPISGHVSLFWYQQALGQGPEFLTYFQNEAQLDKSGLPSDRFFAERPEGSVSTLKIQRTQQEDSAVYLCASSLGQRNTEAFFGQGTRLTVV.

CDR3 protein: CASSIAGGPGIQYF. Here the CDR3 DNA reads TGTGCCAGTAGTATAGCGGGGGGGCCGGGCATTCAGTACTTC. The rearrangement joins TRBV19 to TRBJ2-4; 8 bases line up with TRBD2. Losses at the gene ends were 1 base for V and 9 bases for J; bases not matched to a gene: 5. Germline V gene sequence: CDR1 LNHDA, CDR2 SQIVND (reference sequence). The CDR3 is made up of 14 amino acids.

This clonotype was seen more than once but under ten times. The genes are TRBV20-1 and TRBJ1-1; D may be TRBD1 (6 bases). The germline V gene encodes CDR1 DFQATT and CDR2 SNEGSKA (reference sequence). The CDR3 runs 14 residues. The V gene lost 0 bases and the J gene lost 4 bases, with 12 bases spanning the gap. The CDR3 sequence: CSAREGNRATEAFF. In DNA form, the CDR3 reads TGCAGTGCTAGAGAAGGGAACAGGGCCACTGAAGCTTTCTTT.

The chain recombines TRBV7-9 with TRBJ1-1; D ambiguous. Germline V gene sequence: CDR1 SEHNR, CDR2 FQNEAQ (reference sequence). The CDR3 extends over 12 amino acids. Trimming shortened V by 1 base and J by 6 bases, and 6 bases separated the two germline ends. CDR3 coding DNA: TGTGCCAGCAGCTTAGGGATGCCTGAAGCTTTCTTT. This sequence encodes CASSLGMPEAFF.